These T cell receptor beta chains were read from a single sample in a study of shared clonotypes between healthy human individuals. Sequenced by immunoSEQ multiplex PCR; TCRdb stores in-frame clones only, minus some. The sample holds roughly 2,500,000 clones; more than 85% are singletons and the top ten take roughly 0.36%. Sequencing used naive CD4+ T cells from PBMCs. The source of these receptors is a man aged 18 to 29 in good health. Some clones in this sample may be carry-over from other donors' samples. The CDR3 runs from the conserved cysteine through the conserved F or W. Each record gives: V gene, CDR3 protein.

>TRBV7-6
CASSLWTSGSSYNEQFF
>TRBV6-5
CASSYRDRGYEQYF
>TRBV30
CAWIRTVYNEQFF
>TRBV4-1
CASSQEGTKIETQYF
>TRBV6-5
CASSSEGAGANVLTF
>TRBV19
CASSRGMNTEAFF
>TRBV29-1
CSVWTSGRTQYF
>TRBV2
CASRTGTANTGELFF
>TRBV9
CASSVVPSTDTQYF
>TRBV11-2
CASSLGFGTQPQHF
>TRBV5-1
CASSQLGLAGGTGTGELFF